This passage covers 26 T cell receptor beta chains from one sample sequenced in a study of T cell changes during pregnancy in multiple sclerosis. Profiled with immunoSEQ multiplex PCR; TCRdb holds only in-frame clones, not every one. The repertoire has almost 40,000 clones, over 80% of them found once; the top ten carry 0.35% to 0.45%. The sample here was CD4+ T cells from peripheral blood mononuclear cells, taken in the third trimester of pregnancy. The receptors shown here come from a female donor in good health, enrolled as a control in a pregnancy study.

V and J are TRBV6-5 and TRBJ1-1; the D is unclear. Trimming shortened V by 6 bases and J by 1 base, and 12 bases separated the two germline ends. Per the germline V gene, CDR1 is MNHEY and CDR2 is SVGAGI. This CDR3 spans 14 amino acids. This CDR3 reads CASRPFTGNTEAFF. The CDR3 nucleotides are TGTGCCAGCAGACCTTTTACCGGGAACACTGAAGCTTTCTTT.

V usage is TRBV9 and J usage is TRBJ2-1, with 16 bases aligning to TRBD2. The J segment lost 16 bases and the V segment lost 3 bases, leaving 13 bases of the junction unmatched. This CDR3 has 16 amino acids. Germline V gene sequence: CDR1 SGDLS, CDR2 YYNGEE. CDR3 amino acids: CASSGGGTSGGAGEFF. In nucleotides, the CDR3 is TGTGCCAGCAGCGGAGGAGGGACTAGCGGGGGGGCGGGTGAATTCTTC.

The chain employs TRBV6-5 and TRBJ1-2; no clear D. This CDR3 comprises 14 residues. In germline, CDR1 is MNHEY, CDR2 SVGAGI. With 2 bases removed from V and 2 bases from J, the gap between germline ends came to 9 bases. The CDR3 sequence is CASSYNTENYGYTF. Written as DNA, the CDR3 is TGTGCCAGCAGTTACAATACAGAAAACTATGGCTACACCTTC.

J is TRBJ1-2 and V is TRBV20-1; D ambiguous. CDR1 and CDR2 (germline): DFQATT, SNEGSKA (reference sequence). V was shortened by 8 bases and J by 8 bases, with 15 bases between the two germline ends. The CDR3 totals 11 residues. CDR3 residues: CSPRNIRGYTF. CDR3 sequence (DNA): TGCAGTCCTCGAAACATTCGCGGCTACACCTTC.

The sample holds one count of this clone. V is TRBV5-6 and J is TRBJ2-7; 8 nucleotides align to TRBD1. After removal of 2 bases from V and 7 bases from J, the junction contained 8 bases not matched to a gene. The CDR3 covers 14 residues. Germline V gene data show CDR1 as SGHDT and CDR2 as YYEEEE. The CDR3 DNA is TGTGCCAGCAGCTTCCGGACAGGGTGGAGAGAGCAGTACTTC. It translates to CASSFRTGWREQYF.

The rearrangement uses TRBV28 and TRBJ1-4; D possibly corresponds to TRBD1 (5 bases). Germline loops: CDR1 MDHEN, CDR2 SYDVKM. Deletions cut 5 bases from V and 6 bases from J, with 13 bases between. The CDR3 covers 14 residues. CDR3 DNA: TGTGCCAGCAGTGGGCGGGGGGGGGATGAAAAACTGTTTTTT. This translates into CASSGRGGDEKLFF.

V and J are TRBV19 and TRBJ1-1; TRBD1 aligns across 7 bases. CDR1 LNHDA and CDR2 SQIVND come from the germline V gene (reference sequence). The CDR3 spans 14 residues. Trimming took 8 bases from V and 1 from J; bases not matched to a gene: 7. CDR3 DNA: TGTGCCAGTCGATGGACAGGACCGAACACTGAAGCTTTCTTT. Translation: CASRWTGPNTEAFF.

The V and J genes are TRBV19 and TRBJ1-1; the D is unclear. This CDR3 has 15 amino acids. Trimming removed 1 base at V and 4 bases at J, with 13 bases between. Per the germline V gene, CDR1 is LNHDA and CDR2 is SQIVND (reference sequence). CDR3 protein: CASSIVRNPTTEAFF. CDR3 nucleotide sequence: TGTGCCAGTAGTATAGTTCGAAATCCTACCACTGAAGCTTTCTTT. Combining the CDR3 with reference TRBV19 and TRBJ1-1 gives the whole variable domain DGGITQSPKYLFRKEGQNVTLSCEQNLNHDAMYWYRQDPGQGLRLIYYSQIVNDFQKGDIAEGYSVSREKKESFPLTVTSAQKNPTAFYLCASSIVRNPTTEAFFGQGTRLTVV.

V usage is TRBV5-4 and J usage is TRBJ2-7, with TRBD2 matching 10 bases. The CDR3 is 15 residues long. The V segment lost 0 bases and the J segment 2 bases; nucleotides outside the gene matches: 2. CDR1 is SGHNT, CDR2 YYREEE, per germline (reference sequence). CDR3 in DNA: TGTGCCAGCAGCTTGGGGCTAGCGGGAGCCTACGAGCAGTACTTC. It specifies CASSLGLAGAYEQYF.

CDR3 nucleotide sequence: TGTGCCAGCAGCTTGAGGGCGTCGGGGTTATTGGGTGGCTACACCTTC. It specifies CASSLRASGLLGGYTF. The chain recombines TRBV5-5 with TRBJ1-2; no reliable D call. V was clipped by 1 base and J by 7 bases, with 20 bases between them. The CDR3 has 16 residues. Germline CDR1 SGHKS, CDR2 YYEKEE (reference sequence). Drawing the rest from reference TRBV5-5 and TRBJ1-2, the complete variable domain is DAGVTQSPTHLIKTRGQQVTLRCSPISGHKSVSWYQQVLGQGPQFIFQYYEKEERGRGNFPDRFSARQFPNYSSELNVNALLLGDSALYLCASSLRASGLLGGYTFGSGTRLTVV.

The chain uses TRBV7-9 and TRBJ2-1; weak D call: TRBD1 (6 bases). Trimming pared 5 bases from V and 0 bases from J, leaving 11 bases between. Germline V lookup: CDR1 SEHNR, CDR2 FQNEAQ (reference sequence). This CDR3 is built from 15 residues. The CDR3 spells CASSLQGSSYNEQFF. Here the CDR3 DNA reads TGTGCCAGCAGCCTACAGGGCAGCTCCTACAATGAGCAGTTCTTC.

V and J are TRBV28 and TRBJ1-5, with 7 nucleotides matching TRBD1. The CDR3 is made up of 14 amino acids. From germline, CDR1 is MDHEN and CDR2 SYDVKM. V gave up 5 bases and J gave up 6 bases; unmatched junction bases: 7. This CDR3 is CASSPGTALQPQHF. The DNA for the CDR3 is TGTGCCAGCAGTCCTGGGACAGCGCTTCAGCCCCAGCATTTT.

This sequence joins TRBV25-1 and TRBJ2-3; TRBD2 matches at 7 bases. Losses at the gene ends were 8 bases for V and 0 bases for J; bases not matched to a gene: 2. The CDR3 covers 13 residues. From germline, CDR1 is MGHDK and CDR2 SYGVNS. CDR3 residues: CASLGGSTDTQYF. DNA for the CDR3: TGTGCCAGCCTGGGGGGGAGCACAGATACGCAGTATTTT.

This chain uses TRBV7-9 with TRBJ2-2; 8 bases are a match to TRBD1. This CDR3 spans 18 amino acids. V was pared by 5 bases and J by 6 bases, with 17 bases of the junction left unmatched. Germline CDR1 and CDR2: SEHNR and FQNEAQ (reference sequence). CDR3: CASSTGQGGRGQAGELFF. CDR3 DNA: TGTGCCAGCAGCACCGGACAGGGTGGAAGGGGACAGGCCGGGGAGCTGTTTTTT. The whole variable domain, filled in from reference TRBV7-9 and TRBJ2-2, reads DTGVSQNPRHKITKRGQNVTFRCDPISEHNRLYWYRQTLGQGPEFLTYFQNEAQLEKSRLLSDRFSAERPKGSFSTLEIQRTEQGDSAMYLCASSTGQGGRGQAGELFFGEGSRLTVL.

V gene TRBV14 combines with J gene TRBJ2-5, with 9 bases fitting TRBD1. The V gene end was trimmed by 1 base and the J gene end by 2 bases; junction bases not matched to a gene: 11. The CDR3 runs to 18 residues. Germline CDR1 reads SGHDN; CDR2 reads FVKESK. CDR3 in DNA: TGTGCCAGCAGCCAAGGGGTAACAGGGGGCGCGGGGCAAGAGACCCAGTACTTC. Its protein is CASSQGVTGGAGQETQYF.

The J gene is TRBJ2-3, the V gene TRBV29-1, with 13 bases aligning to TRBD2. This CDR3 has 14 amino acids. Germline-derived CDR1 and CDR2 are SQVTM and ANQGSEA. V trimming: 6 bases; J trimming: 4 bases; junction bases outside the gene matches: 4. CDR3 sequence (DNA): TGCAGCGTGGAGGGACTAGCGGGATCAGATACGCAGTATTTT. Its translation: CSVEGLAGSDTQYF.

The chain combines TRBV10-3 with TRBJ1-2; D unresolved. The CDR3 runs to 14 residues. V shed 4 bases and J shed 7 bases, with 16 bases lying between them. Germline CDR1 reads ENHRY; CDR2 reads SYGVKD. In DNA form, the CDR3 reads TGTGCCATCAGTGTAGGAGCGGGCGCTGCTGGCTACACCTTC. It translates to CAISVGAGAAGYTF.

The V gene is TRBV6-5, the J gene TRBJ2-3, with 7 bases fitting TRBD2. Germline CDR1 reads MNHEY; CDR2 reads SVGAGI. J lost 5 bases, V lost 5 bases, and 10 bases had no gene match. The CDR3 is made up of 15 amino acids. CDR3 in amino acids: CASSRTRSGGDTQYF. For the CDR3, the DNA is TGTGCCAGCAGTAGGACTAGGTCCGGGGGAGATACGCAGTATTTT.

CDR3 coding DNA: TGTGCCACCAGCAGAGGGACAGAGGAAAACACCATATATTTT. Encoded protein: CATSRGTEENTIYF. This rearrangement joins TRBV15 to TRBJ1-3; D possibly corresponds to TRBD1 (6 bases). This CDR3 comprises 14 residues. Germline lookup yields CDR1 LNHNV and CDR2 YYDKDF (reference sequence). V dropped 1 base and J dropped 6 bases, with 10 bases sitting between them.

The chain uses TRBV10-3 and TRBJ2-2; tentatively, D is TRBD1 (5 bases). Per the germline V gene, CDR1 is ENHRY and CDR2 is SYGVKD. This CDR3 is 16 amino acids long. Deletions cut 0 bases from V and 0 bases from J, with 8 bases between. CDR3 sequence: CAISESRGANTGELFF. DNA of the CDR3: TGTGCCATCAGTGAGTCTAGGGGCGCGAACACCGGGGAGCTGTTTTTT.

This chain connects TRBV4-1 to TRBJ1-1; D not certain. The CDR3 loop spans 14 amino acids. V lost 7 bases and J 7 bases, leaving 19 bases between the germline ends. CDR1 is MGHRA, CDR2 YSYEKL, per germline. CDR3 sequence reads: CASTSVVAGGEAFF. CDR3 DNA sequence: TGCGCCAGCACCTCCGTCGTAGCGGGAGGTGAAGCTTTCTTT.

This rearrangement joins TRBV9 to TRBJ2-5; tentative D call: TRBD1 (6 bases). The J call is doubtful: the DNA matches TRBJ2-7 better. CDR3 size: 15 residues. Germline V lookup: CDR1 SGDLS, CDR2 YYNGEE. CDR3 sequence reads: CASSVGQAVSYEQYF. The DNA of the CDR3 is TGTGCCAGCAGCGTAGGACAGGCCGTCTCCTACGAGCAGTACTTC.

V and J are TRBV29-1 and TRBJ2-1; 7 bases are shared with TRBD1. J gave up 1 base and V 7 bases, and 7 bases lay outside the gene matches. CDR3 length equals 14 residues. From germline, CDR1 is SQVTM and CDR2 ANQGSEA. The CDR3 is CSARDSRSYNEQFF. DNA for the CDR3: TGCAGCGCCCGGGACAGCCGGTCCTACAATGAGCAGTTCTTC.

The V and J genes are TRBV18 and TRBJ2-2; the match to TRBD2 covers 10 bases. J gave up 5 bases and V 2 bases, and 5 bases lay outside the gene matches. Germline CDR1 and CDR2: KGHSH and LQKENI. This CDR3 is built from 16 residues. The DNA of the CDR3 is TGTGCCAGCTCACCATCTAGCGGGAGAACAACCGGGGAGCTGTTTTTT. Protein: CASSPSSGRTTGELFF.

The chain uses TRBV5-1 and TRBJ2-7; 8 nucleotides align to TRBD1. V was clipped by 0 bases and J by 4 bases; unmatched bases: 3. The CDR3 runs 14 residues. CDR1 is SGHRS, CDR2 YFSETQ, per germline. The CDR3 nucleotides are TGCGCCAGCAGCTTGGGGTGGGACAGGTACGAGCAGTACTTC. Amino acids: CASSLGWDRYEQYF.

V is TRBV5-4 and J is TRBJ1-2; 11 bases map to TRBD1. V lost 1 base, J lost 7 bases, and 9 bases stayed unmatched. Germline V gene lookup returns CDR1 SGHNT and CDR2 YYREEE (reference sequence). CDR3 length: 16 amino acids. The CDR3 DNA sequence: TGTGCCAGCAGCTTGCCCGGACAGGGGGCGGAGGGTGGCTACACCTTC. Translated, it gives CASSLPGQGAEGGYTF.